The T cell receptor beta chain described here comes from a study of early T cells in non-severe SARS-CoV-2 infection. Study overall: Bulk RNA taken from unsorted whole blood was sequenced, leaving chains unpaired. Whole-study findings and limits: VDJdb matching favored anti-spike CD8 responses, missing private and CD4 specificities.

Trimming pared 11 bases from V and 1 base from J, leaving 12 bases between. This CDR3 is 12 amino acids long. Germline CDR1 and CDR2: ENHRY and SYGVKD. The TCR library protocol attached unique molecular identifiers to the individual cDNA molecules. TCRdb re-called the 5' RACE reads with MiXCR, one entry per CDR3 protein. The sample carries approximately 66,000 distinct CDR3 sequences, roughly 13% recorded once. A word on this clonotype: Its antigen is unidentified.

The J gene is TRBJ2-7, the V gene TRBV10-3; D is unclear. The TCR comes from an adult who was a healthcare worker with PCR-confirmed SARS-CoV-2 infection or an uninfected control (not recorded which). The sample consisted of whole blood. The CDR3 loop is CAAHRESYEQYF. The CDR3 bases are TGTGCCGCCCACCGAGAGTCCTACGAGCAGTACTTC.